The TCR beta chain described here comes from a study of blood T cell repertoires in COVID-19. The repertoire was sequenced with immunoSEQ multiplex PCR; TCRdb's copy has only in-frame clones and lacks some. The sample records 120,000 to 150,000 clones, 80% to 85% being singletons. Trimming cost V 3 bases and J 0 bases; bases outside gene matches: 16. The CDR3 length is 20 residues. Per the germline V gene, CDR1 is SGHRS and CDR2 is YFSETQ. The origin of this receptor is a woman over 75 with acute or convalescent COVID-19. The chain employs TRBV5-1 and TRBJ2-7; 12 bases are a match to TRBD2. Sequences were obtained from peripheral blood. The CDR3 sequence: CASSSGRILTSGGPSYEQYF. The CDR3 coding sequence is TGCGCCAGCAGCTCCGGACGGATATTGACTAGCGGGGGACCCTCCTACGAGCAGTACTTC.